This T cell receptor beta chain was obtained from a study of shared clonotypes between healthy human individuals (dated by TCRdb to the early 2020s). A note on the overall study: Two women and a few men aged 18 to 49 years were included in the cohort. For each donor, CD4 naive and CD4 memory were each run on three plates, CD8 naive on two plates, and CD8 memory on one plate. Blood TCR repertoires of a handful of healthy adults were deeply sequenced to estimate repertoire size and the extent of clonotype sharing between individuals. Libraries were prepared and TCR repertoires were sequenced by different laboratories using diverse techniques, in order to increase sequencing depth and limit assay-specific biases. Leukapheresis yielded between about 0.94 and 9 billion PBMCs per donor. What the work shows at the level of the full study, not this receptor alone: Naive subsets generally had larger estimated clonotype richness than memory subsets did. Compared with non-shared clonotypes, clonotypes shared by all four sorted-subset donors had higher generation probabilities. Pairwise subsampling indicated that sequencing depth was expected to affect the degree of clonotype sharing among donors. When a few donors were compared, the shared fraction of clonotypes was 5% to 6.5% for naive CD4, about 4% for naive CD8, more than 2% for memory CD4, and less than 0.45% for memory CD8. Even with the large sequencing depth, rarefaction of the sorted-subset datasets indicated that sequencing was incomplete. The genetic and exposure-history diversity represented was limited by the small number of donors. Only blood was sampled, and tissue TCR repertoires likely differ from those in blood.

From the cysteine through the phenylalanine, the CDR3 covers 12 amino acids. Just CDR3 DNA is preserved here, 36 bases in frame from base 1. Reading the germline V gene gives CDR1 SGHVS and CDR2 FNYEAQ. V lost 1 base and J lost 11 bases; the stretch between them is 6 bases long. TCR CDR3 regions were amplified from genomic DNA by multiplex PCR using the deep immunoSEQ assay. For each cell subset, the extracted genomic DNA was distributed evenly across all wells of several immunoSEQ 96-well plates, and each plate served as one replicate. For sorted subsets, each replicate PCR was loaded with roughly 190 ng genomic DNA, equivalent to 25,000 to 35,000 T cell genomes. Purified libraries were measured with a Qubit 3.0 fluorometer, size-checked on a Bioanalyzer 2100, and measured again with the KAPA Library Quantification kit. A separate single-read 150-cycle Illumina NextSeq 550 flow cell was used to sequence each immunoSEQ 96-well plate. From the authors' description of their analysis: Because the immunoSEQ output held only junctional sequences and lacked quality scores, the filtering could not match the filtering applied to full-length reads. To assign V/J genes and CDR3, sequences were annotated against IMGT germline references using PyIR, a Python wrapper for IgBLAST v1.9. Reads with weak V/J assignments (E-value above 1e-6), missing CDR3, stop codons, out-of-frame junctions, or ambiguous translated residues were removed. V3J clonotypes were defined as sequences sharing an identical inferred V gene, J gene, and CDR3 amino acid sequence. Percentage overlap between repertoires was computed as shared unique clonotypes divided by the size of the smaller repertoire. RTK rarefaction, the Chao1 estimator, and Recon v2.1 estimates of unobserved clonotypes were used to assess repertoire richness. For all TCRbeta clonotypes obtained by the gDNA method from a few donors, generation probabilities were computed with OLGA. The table was pulled from immuneACCESS by TCRdb, which kept in-frame rearrangements only. Such tables lose some clones; where checked, under half of the loss comes from unresolved V genes, and the rest has no known cause. The V and J calls and clone size were taken over from that table, and D and trimming were inferred from the DNA. The sample profile shows some 2.1 million clones; 85% to 95% of them were found once. The ten largest make up about 0.13% of the sample.

This clone was detected only once. No cognate antigen has been identified for it. Qualities for individual bases were not recorded, and no much larger clone is one base off. Donors were healthy HIV-negative adults with no recently reported acute infections or vaccinations. Every donor was a Caucasian adult residing in Nashville, Tennessee, USA. CD4+ T cells were enriched by magnetic negative selection; naive cells were then positively selected on CD45RA, and the negative fraction formed the memory subset. Blood was collected by leukapheresis, and PBMCs were isolated by Ficoll-Histopaque density gradient centrifugation and then cryopreserved in liquid nitrogen vapor phase. Analytical flow cytometry was used to check the purity and quantity of every magnetically sorted T cell population. From each sorted fraction, genomic DNA was isolated and quantified by UV absorbance on a Nanodrop 2000c.

This TCR was sampled from a man between 18 and 29 years old in good health. Material for sequencing was naive CD4+ T cells sorted from blood. The intended sense of this specimen's cell subset or site label: CD45RA+ positively selected. The chain uses TRBV7-6 and TRBJ1-6, with no confidently assigned D gene. CDR3 region: CASSLGVPPLHF. The nucleotides are TGTGCCAGCAGCTTAGGAGTACCACCCCTCCACTTT.